Listed below are T cell receptor beta chains from one sample, sequenced in a study of regulatory T cells in long-lasting Graves disease. TCRdb passed the multiplex PCR reads through MiXCR, listing each CDR3 protein once. The table records more than 300,000 distinct CDR3 sequences, roughly 25% of them present only once. The material sequenced was peripheral blood mononuclear cells (PBMCs), taken when the disease was refractory, from a patient treated with antithyroid drugs. All receptors derive from a woman in her forties with Graves disease. Both conserved end residues are part of each CDR3. Each record gives: V gene, clone size, D gene, CDR3 length, J gene, CDR3 DNA, CDR3 protein. D genes are given only for firm matches. The listing skips clone size in some rows; elsewhere it reads once, few, many or a size class.

>TRBV7-3|few|TRBD1|15|TRBJ1-2
TGTGCCAGCAGCTTCCAGGGGGGGCTCGAGTATGGCTACACCTTC
CASSFQGGLEYGYTF
>TRBV10-2|NA|NA|13|TRBJ2-5
TGCGCCAGCAGTGAGTCGGGGGGAAAGACCCAGTACTTC
CASSESGGKTQYF
>TRBV2|many|TRBD2|16|TRBJ2-2
TGTGCCAGCAGTGAAGCTCTAGCGGGAGTCACCGGGGAGCTGTTTTTT
CASSEALAGVTGELFF
>TRBV2|NA|NA|12|TRBJ2-2
TGTGCCAGCAGTGACAACACCGGGGAGCTGTTTTTT
CASSDNTGELFF
>TRBV6-5|many|NA|15|TRBJ2-5
TGTGCCAGCAGTTATCGGCAGGGGAAACGGGAGACCCAGTACTTC
CASSYRQGKRETQYF
>TRBV6-1|many|NA|13|TRBJ1-1
TGTGCCAGCAGTGTTTCAATGAACACTGAAGCTTTCTTT
CASSVSMNTEAFF
>TRBV20-1|NA|NA|13|TRBJ1-5
TGCAGTGCCCAATCGGGTAGCAATCAGCCCCAGCATTTT
CSAQSGSNQPQHF
>TRBV6-2/TRBV6-3|NA|NA|16|TRBJ2-5
TGCGCCAGCAGCCAAGATCCAGGGGGGACCCAAGAGACCCAGTACTTC
CASSQDPGGTQETQYF
>TRBV28|NA|TRBD1|14|TRBJ2-7
TGTGCCAGCAGTTTATCCAGGGGGCGCTACGAGCAGTACTTC
CASSLSRGRYEQYF
>TRBV20-1|NA|NA|14|TRBJ2-7
TGCAGTGCTGGAGAAGGGGCCAGCGGCTACGAGCAGTACTTC
CSAGEGASGYEQYF
>TRBV7-9|few|TRBD2|18|TRBJ2-5
TGTGCCAGCAGCTTAGAGATAATAGCGGGAGCCCATCCTGAGACCCAGTACTTC
CASSLEIIAGAHPETQYF
>TRBV7-9|few|TRBD1|18|TRBJ1-4
TGTGCCAGCAGCCGGGGCTGGGCCCCGGGACAGGGTAATGAAAAACTGTTTTTT
CASSRGWAPGQGNEKLFF
>TRBV3-1|NA|TRBD2|15|TRBJ2-5
TGTGCCAGCAGCCAGGTAGCGGGAGGGAGGGAGACCCAGTACTTC
CASSQVAGGRETQYF
>TRBV10-2|NA|NA|14|TRBJ1-5
TGCGCCAGCAGTGAGTTCGGCCGCAATCAGCCCCAGCATTTT
CASSEFGRNQPQHF
>TRBV20-1|few|NA|15|TRBJ1-5
TGCAGCGAATTCTTCAGAGAAAATAGCAATCAGCCCCAGCATTTT
CSEFFRENSNQPQHF
>TRBV19|few|TRBD1|13|TRBJ1-1
TGTGCCAGTGCCCGGGACAGGGACACTGAAGCTTTCTTT
CASARDRDTEAFF
>TRBV3-1|NA|NA|14|TRBJ2-7
TGTGCCAGCAGCCAAGAAGTCGCTAGCAGGTCGCAGTACTTC
CASSQEVASRSQYF
>TRBV7-3|NA|NA|16|TRBJ1-1
TGTGCCAGCAGCTTAAGCGGCACCCCAGGCCACACTGAAGCTTTCTTT
CASSLSGTPGHTEAFF
>TRBV5-1|NA|NA|15|TRBJ2-2
TGCGCCAGCAGCTTATCGCCCGAACGGACCGGGGAGCTGTTTTTT
CASSLSPERTGELFF
>TRBV5-1|once|NA|13|TRBJ2-2
TGCGCCAGCAAGGTTCAGGGTACCGGGGAGCTGTTTTTT
CASKVQGTGELFF
>TRBV5-6|few|TRBD2|16|TRBJ2-7
TGTGCCAGCAGCTTGGAAGCTAGCGGGAGGCCCCACGAGCAGTACTTC
CASSLEASGRPHEQYF
>TRBV2|many|NA|12|TRBJ1-1
TGTGCCAGCAGCGGCGACAGGTGGGAAGCTTTCTTT
CASSGDRWEAFF
>TRBV7-8|many|NA|12|TRBJ2-7
TGTGCCAGCAGCTTAGAAGGGTGGGAGCAGCACTTC
CASSLEGWEQHF
>TRBV6-2/TRBV6-3|few|NA|15|TRBJ2-7
TGTGCCAGCAGGACTCAAGAGACAGGCTCCTACGAGCAGTACTTC
CASRTQETGSYEQYF
>TRBV30|NA|NA|14|TRBJ2-7
TGTGCCTGGACCCGCCGGGGGACGTACTACGAGCAGTACTTC
CAWTRRGTYYEQYF
>TRBV6-1|few|TRBD2|14|TRBJ2-5
TGTGCCAGCAGGCCGGGACTATACCAAGAGGCCCAGTACTTC
CASRPGLYQEAQYF
>TRBV4-1|NA|TRBD1|13|TRBJ1-1
TGCGCCAGCAGCCGTGAACCCCTACAGGGGGCTTTCTTT
CASSREPLQGAFF
>TRBV6-6|NA|NA|15|TRBJ2-7
TGTGCCAGCAGTTACTCGTTAGCGGACTCCTACGAGCAGTACTTC
CASSYSLADSYEQYF
>TRBV19|few|NA|14|TRBJ1-5
TGTGCCAGTAGCCTCTCAGGGCTAAAAGTCCCCCAGCATTTT
CASSLSGLKVPQHF
>TRBV30|NA|NA|15|TRBJ1-5
TGTGCCTGGAGTAGGACGGCCAAATTGAGTCAGCCCCAGCATTTT
CAWSRTAKLSQPQHF
>TRBV20-1|NA|TRBD2|15|TRBJ2-2
TGCAGTGCTAGATATCGGACTAGCGCGGCCGGGGAGCTGTTTTTT
CSARYRTSAAGELFF
>TRBV28|many|TRBD2|13|TRBJ2-7
TGTGCCAGCAGTTTAGTGCTAGCGGGCGAGCAGTACTTC
CASSLVLAGEQYF
>TRBV7-9|few|NA|16|TRBJ1-4
TGTGCCAGCAGCCCCCGCGCTTCCGGGGAAAGTGAAAAACTGTTTTTT
CASSPRASGESEKLFF
>TRBV12-3/TRBV12-4|many|TRBD1|16|TRBJ2-4
TGTGCCAGCAGTCTAGACAGGGAATGGGCCAAAAACATTCAGTACTTC
CASSLDREWAKNIQYF
>TRBV10-3|many|NA|14|TRBJ2-6
TGTGCCATCAGTGACAGTTCTGGGGCCAACGTCCTGACTTTC
CAISDSSGANVLTF
>TRBV28|NA|TRBD2|15|TRBJ2-1
TGTGCCAGCAGTTTGGGACTAGCGGAGGCAGAGGGGCAGTTCTTC
CASSLGLAEAEGQFF
>TRBV7-2|few|NA|14|TRBJ1-5
TGTGCCAGCAGCTTCTGGGATGCCAATCAGCCCCAGCATTTT
CASSFWDANQPQHF
>TRBV20-1|NA|NA|16|TRBJ1-5
TGCAGTGCTCCCCAGAGCCCCCCAACTTTTAATCAGCCCCAGCATTTT
CSAPQSPPTFNQPQHF
>TRBV7-3|NA|NA|16|TRBJ2-6
TGTGCCAGCAGCTTACAGGGCCTGGCTGGGGCCAACGTCCTGACTTTC
CASSLQGLAGANVLTF
>TRBV20-1|NA|NA|16|TRBJ2-3
TGCAGTGCTAGTGATCGCGTGACTTGGAGCACAGATACGCAGTATTTT
CSASDRVTWSTDTQYF
>TRBV7-3|NA|NA|15|TRBJ1-1
TGTGCCAGCAGCCCCCGACCCGACACGGACACTGAAGCTTTCTTT
CASSPRPDTDTEAFF
>TRBV30|once|TRBD2|18|TRBJ2-1
TGTGCCTGGAGTGGTGTGGGAGGGGCGCTGGGCTCTTACAATGAGCAGTTCTTT
CAWSGVGGALGSYNEQFF
>TRBV12-3/TRBV12-4|many|TRBD1|15|TRBJ2-7
TGTGCCAGCAGTTTAATGGGACAGGGGCACTACGAGCAGTACTTC
CASSLMGQGHYEQYF
>TRBV7-9|NA|TRBD2|14|TRBJ2-5
TGTGCCAGCAGCCTAGGACTAGTCCAGGAGACCCAGTACTTC
CASSLGLVQETQYF
>TRBV28|few|TRBD2|17|TRBJ2-1
TGTGCCAGCAGTTCCCTAGGAGCGGGGCAATCCTACAATGAGCAGTTCTTC
CASSSLGAGQSYNEQFF
>TRBV6-1|many|NA|15|TRBJ1-1
TGTGCCAGCAGCCTGGGACGGACAATGAACACTGAAGCTTTCTTT
CASSLGRTMNTEAFF
>TRBV7-6|NA|TRBD2|19|TRBJ2-2
TGTGCCAGCAGCTTTGGACTAGCGGGAGGGCCGGGCGACACCGGGGAGCTGTTTTTT
CASSFGLAGGPGDTGELFF
>TRBV5-6|few|TRBD1|16|TRBJ1-3
TGTGCCAGCAGCCGACCAACAGGGGCTAGTAGAAACACCATATATTTT
CASSRPTGASRNTIYF
>TRBV12-3/TRBV12-4|many|TRBD1|11|TRBJ2-7
TGTGCCAGCAGACGGGACAGGGAATGGTACTTC
CASRRDREWYF
>TRBV25-1|NA|NA|14|TRBJ2-7
TGTGCCAGCAGTGACCGAGGACCTCTGGGGGAGCAGTACTTC
CASSDRGPLGEQYF
>TRBV10-3|many|NA|14|TRBJ1-1
TGTGCCAGCACAGTATCCAGTGGGAACACTGAAGCTTTCTTT
CASTVSSGNTEAFF
>TRBV28|many|TRBD2|14|TRBJ2-3
TGTGCCAGCAGGGAGCGGACTAGCGCAGATACGCAGTATTTT
CASRERTSADTQYF
>TRBV13|few|NA|16|TRBJ1-1
TGTGCCAGCAGCTTAGGCCTAAAGGGTTTAGGCACTGAAGCTTTCTTT
CASSLGLKGLGTEAFF
>TRBV6-5|many|NA|18|TRBJ1-5
TGTGCCAGCAGTTACTCGGGAACAGGGTTCTATAGCAATCAGCCCCAGCATTTT
CASSYSGTGFYSNQPQHF
>TRBV27|many|TRBD2|14|TRBJ2-7
TGTGCCAGTGCCGAGACTAGCGGGAGGGTAGAGCAGTACTTC
CASAETSGRVEQYF
>TRBV11-2|many|TRBD1|15|TRBJ2-7
TGTGCCAGCAGCGGATTGACAGGGGTAGTCTACGAGCAGTACTTC
CASSGLTGVVYEQYF
>TRBV29-1|many|NA|11|TRBJ1-1
TGCAGCGTCCTACAGAACACTGAAGCTTTCTTT
CSVLQNTEAFF